A single TCR beta chain is shown here with its context. Its specificity is not known. About 100,000 TCR templates underwent assay in each sample. Assay used: immunoSEQ multiplex PCR; TCRdb lists only in-frame clones, some missing. The repertoire holds about 97,000 clones, with around 90% as singletons. This sample stems from a study of siplizumab effects on memory and regulatory T cells. Points from the study as a whole: Significantly reduced by siplizumab was the cumulative frequency of alloreactive sequences, namely those traceable to unstimulated CD4+ memory cells. Proliferating Tregs in siplizumab cultures were never verified as suppressive.

This CDR3 contains 15 residues. V gave up 8 bases and J gave up 4 bases; unmatched junction bases: 11. Germline CDR1 reads SGHVS; CDR2 reads FNYEAQ. The genes are TRBV7-6 and TRBJ2-5, with 9 bases fitting TRBD1. The sample consisted of non-Treg CD4+ T cells sorted from blood. This TCR derives from a human donor in good health. CDR3 sequence: CASRQGVKGGETQYF. The CDR3 nucleotides read TGTGCCAGCCGACAGGGGGTCAAAGGGGGAGAGACCCAGTACTTC.